This TCR beta chain was recovered during a study of blood T cells in healthy people across ages. Turning to the study itself: When template switching was applied, about one barcoded beta molecule was captured per two T cells.

A second about 7 to 12 cycle PCR used barcoded and J-beta primers. Each sample provided no less than 2.5 million CDR3-containing paired-end reads. TCRdb reprocessed the 5' RACE reads via MiXCR and lists one record per CDR3 protein. The repertoire holds approximately 670,000 distinct CDR3 sequences, 40% to 45% seen once, with about 32% in the top ten. About this clonotype: What it binds is not known.

This CDR3 spans 16 amino acids. J lost 5 bases, V lost 4 bases, and 10 bases had no gene match. Looked up from germline, CDR1 is SEHNR and CDR2 is FQNEAQ (reference sequence). Overall study results and limits: Among long-lived donors, naive CD4+ cells were more numerous and diversity higher than in aged donors.

The receptor's source is an elderly man in good health. The V call is TRBV7-9, the J call TRBJ1-4, with 7 bases that match TRBD1. Source material: blood. CDR3 DNA sequence: TGTGCCAGCAGCTGGGGAAAAGGGACAGACAATGAAAAACTGTTTTTT. This sequence encodes CASSWGKGTDNEKLFF.